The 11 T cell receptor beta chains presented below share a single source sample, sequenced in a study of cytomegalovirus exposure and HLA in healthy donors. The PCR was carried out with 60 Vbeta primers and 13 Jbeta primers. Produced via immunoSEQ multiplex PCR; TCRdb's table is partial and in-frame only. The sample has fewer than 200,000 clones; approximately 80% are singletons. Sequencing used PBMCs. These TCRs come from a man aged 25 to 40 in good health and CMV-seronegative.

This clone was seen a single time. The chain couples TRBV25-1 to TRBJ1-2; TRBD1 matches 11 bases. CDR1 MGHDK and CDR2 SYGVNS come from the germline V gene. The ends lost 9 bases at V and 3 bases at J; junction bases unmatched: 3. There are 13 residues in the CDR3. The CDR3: CASGTGGDYGYTF. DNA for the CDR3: TGTGCCAGTGGGACAGGGGGGGACTATGGCTACACCTTC.

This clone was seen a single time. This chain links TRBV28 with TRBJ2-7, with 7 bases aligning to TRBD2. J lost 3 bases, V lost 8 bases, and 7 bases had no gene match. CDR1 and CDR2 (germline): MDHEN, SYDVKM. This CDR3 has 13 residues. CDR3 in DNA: TGTGCCAGCGTGTCTAGCGGACTCTACGAGCAGTACTTC. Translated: CASVSSGLYEQYF.

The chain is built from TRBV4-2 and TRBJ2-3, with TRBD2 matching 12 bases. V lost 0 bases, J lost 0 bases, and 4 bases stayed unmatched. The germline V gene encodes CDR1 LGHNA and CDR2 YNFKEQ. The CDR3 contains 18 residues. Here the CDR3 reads CASSQDIGTSGSTDTQYF. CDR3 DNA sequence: TGTGCCAGCAGCCAAGACATTGGGACTAGCGGGAGCACAGATACGCAGTATTTT.

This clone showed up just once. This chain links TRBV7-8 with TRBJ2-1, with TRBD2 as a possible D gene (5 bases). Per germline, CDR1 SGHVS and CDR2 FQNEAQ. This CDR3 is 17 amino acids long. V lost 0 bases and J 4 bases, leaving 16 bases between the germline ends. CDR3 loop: CASSLAGSGERYNEQFF. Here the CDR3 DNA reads TGTGCCAGCAGCTTAGCGGGGAGCGGTGAGAGATACAATGAGCAGTTCTTC.

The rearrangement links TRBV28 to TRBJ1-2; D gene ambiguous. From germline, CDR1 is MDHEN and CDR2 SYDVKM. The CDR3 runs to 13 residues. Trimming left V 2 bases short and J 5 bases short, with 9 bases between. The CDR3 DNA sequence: TGTGCCAGCAGTTTAACAGTAGGTTATGGCTACACCTTC. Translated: CASSLTVGYGYTF.

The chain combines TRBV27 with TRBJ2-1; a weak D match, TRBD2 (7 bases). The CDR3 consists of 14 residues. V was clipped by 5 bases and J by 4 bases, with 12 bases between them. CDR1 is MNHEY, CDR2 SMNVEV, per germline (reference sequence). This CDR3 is CASSNRGGYNEQFF. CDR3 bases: TGTGCCAGCAGTAATAGGGGGGGTTACAATGAGCAGTTCTTC.

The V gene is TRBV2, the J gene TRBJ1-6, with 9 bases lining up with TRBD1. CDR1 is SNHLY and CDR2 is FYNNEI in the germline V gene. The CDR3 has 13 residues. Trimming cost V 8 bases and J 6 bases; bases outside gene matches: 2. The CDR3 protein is CASRDRVNSPLHF. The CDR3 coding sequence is TGTGCCAGCCGGGACAGGGTTAATTCACCCCTCCACTTT.

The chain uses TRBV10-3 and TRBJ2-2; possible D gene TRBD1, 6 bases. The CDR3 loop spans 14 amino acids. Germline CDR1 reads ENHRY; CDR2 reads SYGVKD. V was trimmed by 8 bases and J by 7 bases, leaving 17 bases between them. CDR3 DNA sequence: TGTGCCATCGCACGATCAGGGGATGGCGGGGAGCTGTTTTTT. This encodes CAIARSGDGGELFF.

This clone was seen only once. The CDR3 loop is CASSFGSPRGAQYF. The DNA for the CDR3 is TGCGCCAGCAGCTTCGGTAGCCCCCGGGGGGCCCAGTACTTC. This chain connects TRBV5-1 to TRBJ2-5, with 7 bases aligning to TRBD2. V shed 2 bases and J 9 bases; nucleotides not matched to a gene: 10. Germline values: CDR1 SGHRS, CDR2 YFSETQ. CDR3 size: 14 residues.

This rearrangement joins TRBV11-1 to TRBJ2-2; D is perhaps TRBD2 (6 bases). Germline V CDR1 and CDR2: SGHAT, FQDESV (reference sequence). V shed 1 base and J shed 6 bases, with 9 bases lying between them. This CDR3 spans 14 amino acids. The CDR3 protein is CASSLGRGPGELFF. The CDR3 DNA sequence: TGTGCCAGCAGCTTAGGGAGGGGACCCGGGGAGCTGTTTTTT. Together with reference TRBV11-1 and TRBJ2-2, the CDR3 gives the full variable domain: EAEVAQSPRYKITEKSQAVAFWCDPISGHATLYWYRQILGQGPELLVQFQDESVVDDSQLPKDRFSAERLKGVDSTLKIQPAELGDSAMYLCASSLGRGPGELFFGEGSRLTVL.

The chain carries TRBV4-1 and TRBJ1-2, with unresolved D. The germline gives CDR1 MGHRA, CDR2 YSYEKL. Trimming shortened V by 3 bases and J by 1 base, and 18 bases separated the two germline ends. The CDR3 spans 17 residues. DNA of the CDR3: TGCGCCAGCAGCCACGTGGGAGGTGAACCTATTAACTATGGCTACACCTTC. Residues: CASSHVGGEPINYGYTF.